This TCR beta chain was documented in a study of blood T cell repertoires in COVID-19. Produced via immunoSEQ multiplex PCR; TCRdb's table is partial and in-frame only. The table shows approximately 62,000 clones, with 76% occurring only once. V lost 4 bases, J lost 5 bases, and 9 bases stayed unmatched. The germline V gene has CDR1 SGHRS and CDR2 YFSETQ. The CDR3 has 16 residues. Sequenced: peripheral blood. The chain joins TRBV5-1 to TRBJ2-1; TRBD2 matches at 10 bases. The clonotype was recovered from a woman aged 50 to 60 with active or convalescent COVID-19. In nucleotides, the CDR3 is TGCGCCAGCAGCACGATCCCTAGCGGGGGAGACAATGAGCAGTTCTTC. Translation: CASSTIPSGGDNEQFF.